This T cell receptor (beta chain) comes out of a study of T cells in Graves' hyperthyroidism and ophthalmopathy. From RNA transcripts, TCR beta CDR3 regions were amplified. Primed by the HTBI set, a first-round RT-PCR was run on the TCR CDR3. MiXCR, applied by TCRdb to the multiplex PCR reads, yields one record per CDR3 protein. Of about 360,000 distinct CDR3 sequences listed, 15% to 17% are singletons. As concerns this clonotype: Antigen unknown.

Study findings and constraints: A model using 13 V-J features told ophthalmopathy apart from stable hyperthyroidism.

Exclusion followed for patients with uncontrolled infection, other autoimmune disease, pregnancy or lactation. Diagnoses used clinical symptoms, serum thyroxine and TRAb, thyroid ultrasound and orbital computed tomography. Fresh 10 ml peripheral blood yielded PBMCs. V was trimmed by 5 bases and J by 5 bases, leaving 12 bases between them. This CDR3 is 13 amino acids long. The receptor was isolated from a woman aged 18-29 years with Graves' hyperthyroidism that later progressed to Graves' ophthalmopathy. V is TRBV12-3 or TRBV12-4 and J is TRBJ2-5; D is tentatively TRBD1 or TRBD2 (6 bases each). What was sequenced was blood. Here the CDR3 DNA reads TGTGCCAGCAGTAATCTAGGGGGGGAGACCCAGTACTTC. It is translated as CASSNLGGETQYF.